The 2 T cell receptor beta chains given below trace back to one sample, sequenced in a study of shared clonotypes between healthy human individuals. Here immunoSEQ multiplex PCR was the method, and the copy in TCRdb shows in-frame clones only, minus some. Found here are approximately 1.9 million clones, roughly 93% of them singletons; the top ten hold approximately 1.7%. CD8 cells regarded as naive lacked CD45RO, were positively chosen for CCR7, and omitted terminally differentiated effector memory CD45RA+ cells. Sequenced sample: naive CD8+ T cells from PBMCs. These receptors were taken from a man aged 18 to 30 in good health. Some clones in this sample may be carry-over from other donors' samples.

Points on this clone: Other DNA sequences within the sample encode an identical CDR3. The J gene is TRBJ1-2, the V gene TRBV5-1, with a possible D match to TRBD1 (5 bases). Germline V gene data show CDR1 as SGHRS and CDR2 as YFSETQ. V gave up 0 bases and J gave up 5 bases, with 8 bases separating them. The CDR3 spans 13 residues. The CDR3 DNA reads TGCGCCAGCAGCTTGGGCACAGGTTATGGCTACACCTTC. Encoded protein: CASSLGTGYGYTF. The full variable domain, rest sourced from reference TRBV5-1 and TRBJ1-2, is KAGVTQTPRYLIKTRGQQVTLSCSPISGHRSVSWYQQTPGQGLQFLFEYFSETQRNKGNFPGRFSGRQFSNSRSEMNVSTLELGDSALYLCASSLGTGYGYTFGSGTRLTVV.

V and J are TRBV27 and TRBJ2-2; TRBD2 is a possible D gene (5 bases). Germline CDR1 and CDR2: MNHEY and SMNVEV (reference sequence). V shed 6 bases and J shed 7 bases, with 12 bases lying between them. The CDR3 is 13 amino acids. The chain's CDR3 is CASSNLAFGELFF. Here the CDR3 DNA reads TGTGCCAGCAGCAATCTAGCTTTCGGGGAGCTGTTTTTT.